This TCR beta chain was found in a study of spatial heterogeneity in lung cancer. On the study more broadly: Averaged across combinations, each unique TCR and UMI pairing appeared more than ten times in raw reads, which were uncorrected. Findings of the study overall: Among tumor T cells, estimated coverage was around 7% for alpha chains and around 14% for beta chains. How many expanded intratumoral alpha and beta TCRs were present tracked the tumor mutation count, which was a count of nonsynonymous mutations.

MiXCR was run by TCRdb on the 5' RACE reads, yielding one entry per CDR3 protein. The table records around 100,000 distinct CDR3 sequences, roughly 4.5% of them present only once. There are many counts of this clonotype. Its antigen is unknown. Time point here: sample taken at primary tumor resection. Unsorted whole RNA of tumor, nontumor lung or frozen PBMC was sequenced. This clonotype originated in a male donor with early-stage non-small cell lung cancer. The sample was lung tumor tissue, taken at surgery.

DNA for the CDR3: TGTGCCAGCAGCCAGGAGTACCAAGAGACCCAGTACTTC. This gives the protein CASSQEYQETQYF. The chain is built from TRBV12-3 or TRBV12-4 and TRBJ2-5; no reliable D call. The CDR3 has 13 amino acids. V lost 6 bases, J lost 0 bases, and 8 bases lay in between.